Each of the 6 T cell receptor beta chains below was sequenced from the same sample in a study of identical twins. TCRdb re-called the 5' RACE reads through MiXCR, storing one row per CDR3 protein. The table has 450,000 or so distinct CDR3 sequences, 14% seen once. The same data also went into a second study, on yellow fever vaccine responses in identical twins.

Material: CD4+ T cells sorted from blood. These receptors all stem from a woman aged 18-30 years in good health.

The genes are TRBV18 and TRBJ2-3; the D gene is possibly TRBD2 (6 bases). This CDR3 spans 17 amino acids. Germline V gene lookup returns CDR1 KGHSH and CDR2 LQKENI. V lost 1 base to trimming and J lost 0 bases, with 14 bases between them. CDR3 sequence (DNA): TGTGCCAGCTCACCACTCCCCCCGGGAGAGAGCACAGATACGCAGTATTTT. It codes for CASSPLPPGESTDTQYF.

V and J are TRBV24-1 and TRBJ2-5; 7 bases fit TRBD1. Germline CDR1 reads KGHDR; CDR2 reads SFDVKD. The CDR3 extends over 15 amino acids. Unmatched junction bases numbered 9, after V lost 7 bases and J lost 2 bases. This CDR3 is CATSPPTGQQETQYF. The CDR3 DNA is TGTGCCACCAGCCCCCCGACAGGGCAGCAAGAGACCCAGTACTTC.

The chain has TRBV20-1 and TRBJ2-1; TRBD1 might be the D (5 bases). Germline V gives CDR1 DFQATT, CDR2 SNEGSKA (reference sequence). The CDR3 loop spans 14 amino acids. With 3 bases removed from V and 6 bases from J, the gap between germline ends came to 15 bases. The CDR3, as DNA: TGCAGTGCTAGTCTCCCAGGGTCGTTCAATGAGCAGTTCTTC. Amino acids: CSASLPGSFNEQFF.

This clonotype has at least ten counts. The chain is built from TRBV5-5 and TRBJ2-1; possibly TRBD2 for D (6 bases). This CDR3 contains 12 residues. V gave up 6 bases and J gave up 8 bases, with 12 bases separating them. The germline V gene encodes CDR1 SGHKS and CDR2 YYEKEE (reference sequence). In DNA form, the CDR3 reads TGTGCCAGCATCCGGAGGGTAGATGAGCAGTTCTTC. It specifies CASIRRVDEQFF.

This sequence joins TRBV29-1 and TRBJ1-4; D call uncertain. Germline V gene lookup returns CDR1 SQVTM and CDR2 ANQGSEA. This CDR3 spans 13 amino acids. The V and J ends lost 4 bases and 7 bases respectively, with 13 bases between them. The CDR3 region has the DNA TGCAGCGTTGGCGTCGTGCAGACTGAAAAACTGTTTTTT. Translated, it gives CSVGVVQTEKLFF.

The chain links TRBV12-3 or TRBV12-4 to TRBJ2-2; the D gene is possibly TRBD2 (6 bases). This CDR3 region has 14 residues. The germline V and J ends were trimmed by 3 bases and 4 bases, with 9 bases remaining between them. CDR3 in amino acids: CASSFGGFTGELFF. CDR3 coding DNA: TGTGCCAGCAGTTTTGGAGGGTTCACCGGGGAGCTGTTTTTT.